What follows describes a single T cell receptor beta chain. This record comes from a study of blood T cells in healthy people across ages. Study at large: Using template switching, researchers captured about one barcoded beta molecule for each two T cells.

V shed 1 base and J shed 6 bases, with 13 bases lying between them. Germline V CDR1 and CDR2: MNHEY, SMNVEV (reference sequence). The CDR3 length is 15 residues. With a J-beta primer mix and a sample-barcoded 5' primer, a second PCR ran roughly 6 to 11 cycles. In TCRdb, the 5' RACE reads were re-called with MiXCR into one record per CDR3 protein. The table lists about 1.5 million distinct CDR3 sequences, 42% of them singletons. Sample: blood. The chain combines TRBV27 with TRBJ2-1; D is ambiguous. This receptor was taken from a woman aged 18-29 years in good health. The CDR3 loop reads CASSLFDLPSNEQFF. The CDR3 DNA reads as TGTGCCAGCAGTTTATTCGACCTCCCGTCCAATGAGCAGTTCTTC.